This T cell receptor (beta chain) was sequenced for a study of T cells in Graves' hyperthyroidism and ophthalmopathy. The study, taken as a whole, reports: The model predicted ophthalmopathy a median approximately 6 months before onset.

The V end lost 1 base, the J end lost 4 bases, and 13 bases lay between the germline ends. Looked up from germline, CDR1 is SGHTA and CDR2 is FQGTGA. CDR3 length equals 16 residues. Exclusion followed for patients with uncontrolled infection, other autoimmune disease, pregnancy or lactation. Together with thyroid ultrasound, orbital computed tomography, serum thyroxine and TRAb, clinical symptoms were used for diagnoses. On this clonotype itself: Its antigen remains unknown.

Using RNA transcripts as the source, TCR beta CDR3 regions were amplified. The study used the HTBI primer set for a first-round RT-PCR of the TCR CDR3. TCRdb re-called the multiplex PCR reads with MiXCR, one entry per CDR3 protein. The sample contains 500,000 to 600,000 distinct CDR3 sequences, 40% to 50% of which appear only once. Input material: peripheral blood or thyroid tissue (not recorded which). This sequence originates from an adult woman with Graves' disease, either hyperthyroidism or ophthalmopathy (not recorded which). The genes are TRBV7-3 and TRBJ2-2; D possibly uses TRBD1 or TRBD2 (5 bases each). The CDR3 sequence: CASSLSLGAGTGELFF. The CDR3 nucleotides are TGTGCCAGCAGCTTAAGTCTAGGGGCGGGCACCGGGGAGCTGTTTTTT.